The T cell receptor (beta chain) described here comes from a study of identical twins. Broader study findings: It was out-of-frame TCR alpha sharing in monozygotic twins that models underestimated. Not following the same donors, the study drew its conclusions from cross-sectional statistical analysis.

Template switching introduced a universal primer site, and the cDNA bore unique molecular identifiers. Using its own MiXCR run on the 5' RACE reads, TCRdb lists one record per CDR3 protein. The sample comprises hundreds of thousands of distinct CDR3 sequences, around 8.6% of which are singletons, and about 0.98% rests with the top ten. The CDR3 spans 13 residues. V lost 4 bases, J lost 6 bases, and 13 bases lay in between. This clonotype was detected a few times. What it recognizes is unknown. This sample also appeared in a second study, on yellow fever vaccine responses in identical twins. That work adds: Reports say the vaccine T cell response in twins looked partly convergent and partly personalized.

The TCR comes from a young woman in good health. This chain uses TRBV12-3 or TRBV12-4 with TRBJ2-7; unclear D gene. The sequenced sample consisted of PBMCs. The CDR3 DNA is TGTGCCAGCAGTTCCTCGACCACCGGCGAGCAGTACTTC. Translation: CASSSSTTGEQYF.